This T cell receptor (beta chain) was sequenced for a study of cytomegalovirus exposure and HLA in healthy donors. V shed 2 bases and J shed 0 bases, with 11 bases lying between them. CDR3 size: 16 residues. Germline V gives CDR1 MNHNS, CDR2 SASEGT. Researchers ran the PCR with 60 Vbeta and 13 Jbeta primers. Sequencing was performed with immunoSEQ multiplex PCR; in TCRdb, only in-frame clones are kept and a portion is missing. The sample lists about 130,000 clones, 81% occurring once. The clonotype comes from a woman aged 40 to 50 in good health and CMV-seropositive. The source material was PBMCs. The V gene is TRBV6-1, the J gene TRBJ2-4, with D possibly TRBD1 on 6 matching bases. The CDR3: CASSEQGILAKNIQYF. CDR3 DNA: TGTGCCAGCAGTGAACAGGGGATTTTAGCCAAAAACATTCAGTACTTC.